A selection of T cell receptor beta chains follows, all from one sample in a study of Graves' ophthalmopathy and Graves' hyperthyroidism. TCRdb re-called the multiplex PCR reads with MiXCR, one entry per CDR3 protein. The sample has 400,000 to 450,000 distinct CDR3 sequences, roughly 21% seen once. Sequencing was done on a sample of peripheral blood. These receptors were obtained from a woman aged 18-29 years with stable Graves' hyperthyroidism. Both conserved end residues are part of each CDR3. The D gene is left open where the match is weak. The listing skips clone size in some rows; elsewhere it reads once, few, many or a size class.

TRBJ1-2 | - | many | TRBV12-3/TRBV12-4 | TGTGCCAGCAGCGACTCGGTTGGCAGGGAAGATGGCTACACCTTC | CASSDSVGREDGYTF
TRBJ2-5 | - | many | TRBV7-2 | TGTGCCAGCAGCCAAAATACAGGTCCGGAGACCCAGTACTTC | CASSQNTGPETQYF
TRBJ1-5 | - | - | TRBV12-3/TRBV12-4 | TGTGCCAGCAGCTCGGCGGGGGGGATTCGGCCCCAGCATTTT | CASSSAGGIRPQHF
TRBJ1-5 | TRBD1 | many | TRBV19 | TGTGCCAGTAGTATCGCGGACAGGGGCAATCAGCCCCAGCATTTT | CASSIADRGNQPQHF
TRBJ2-5 | - | many | TRBV19 | TGTGCCAGTAGCCGATCGACTAACTACCAGGAGACCCAGTACTTC | CASSRSTNYQETQYF
TRBJ1-6 | - | - | TRBV6-1 | TGTGCCAGCAGTGAACTGGGACTGATTGGAACTTCACCCCTCCACTTT | CASSELGLIGTSPLHF
TRBJ1-2 | - | - | TRBV20-1 | TGCAGTGCTATGGTAGACTATGGCTACACCTTC | CSAMVDYGYTF
TRBJ2-7 | TRBD2 | many | TRBV7-8 | TGTGCCAGCAGCGCAAACCGACTAGCGGACTACGAGCAGTACTTC | CASSANRLADYEQYF
TRBJ2-7 | - | - | TRBV27 | TGTGCCAGCAGTTTAGGTGGCGGGACACGGCGAACCTACGAGCAGTACTTC | CASSLGGGTRRTYEQYF
TRBJ2-5 | TRBD1 | many | TRBV12-3/TRBV12-4 | TGTGCCAGCAGTCTAACAGGGGGCGAGGGGGAGACCCAGTACTTC | CASSLTGGEGETQYF
TRBJ2-7 | - | few | TRBV4-1 | TGCGCCAGCAGCCAACGTCCGGGACTGGACTCCGACGAGCAGTACTTC | CASSQRPGLDSDEQYF
TRBJ2-5 | - | many | TRBV11-2 | TGTGCCAGCAGCTTAGCCCGATTGGTAGAGACCCAGTACTTC | CASSLARLVETQYF
TRBJ2-7 | - | many | TRBV15 | TGTGCCACCAGCAGGGGTCCTTCCTACGAGCAGTACTTC | CATSRGPSYEQYF
TRBJ2-5 | TRBD2 | few | TRBV20-1 | TGCGGTGCGGAGGTTGGCTTGACTAGCGGGAGTCTGGGCCAAGAGACCCAGTACTTC | CGAEVGLTSGSLGQETQYF
TRBJ1-5 | - | many | TRBV6-1 | TGTGCCAGCACCATAGGGTCGGTCCAGCCCCAGCATTTT | CASTIGSVQPQHF
TRBJ1-6 | - | many | TRBV6-2/TRBV6-3 | TGTGCCAGCAGCACCAATTCACCCCTCCACTTT | CASSTNSPLHF
TRBJ1-1 | - | many | TRBV5-1 | TGCGCCAGCAGCTTGGTGACGGGGTTGAACACTGAAGCTTTCTTT | CASSLVTGLNTEAFF
TRBJ2-5 | TRBD1 | many | TRBV24-1 | TGTGCCACCAGTGACCCTGGGACAGGGGGTTGGCAAGAGACCCAGTACTTC | CATSDPGTGGWQETQYF
TRBJ1-1 | - | - | TRBV24-1 | TGTGCCACCAGTGACCCGAAGGGCACTGAAGCTTTCTTT | CATSDPKGTEAFF
TRBJ1-2 | TRBD1 | few | TRBV4-1 | TGCGCCAGCAGCCGCGGGACAGGGAATAACTATGGCTACACCTTC | CASSRGTGNNYGYTF
TRBJ2-5 | TRBD1 | many | TRBV19 | TGTGCCAGTTCCGGGACAGGGGGCGCGGGTGGAAAAGGGACCCAGTACTTC | CASSGTGGAGGKGTQYF
TRBJ2-2 | - | many | TRBV7-6 | TGTGCCAGCAGCTTAGGGTACACCGGGGAGCTGTTTTTT | CASSLGYTGELFF
TRBJ2-5 | - | - | TRBV15 | TGTGCCACCAGCAGAGACTACATTGAGGCCCAGTACTTC | CATSRDYIEAQYF
TRBJ1-1 | TRBD1 | many | TRBV5-1 | TGCGCCAGCAGCAGCGGACAGGGAGGAGCTGAAGCTTTCTTT | CASSSGQGGAEAFF
TRBJ1-6 | TRBD1 | many | TRBV30 | TGTGCCTGCGGGACAGGGGAATCACCCCTCCACTTT | CACGTGESPLHF
TRBJ1-1 | - | - | TRBV4-1 | TGCGCCAGCAGCCAAGATTCGGGACACCAACTTGAAGCTTTCTTT | CASSQDSGHQLEAFF
TRBJ2-7 | - | many | TRBV12-5 | TGTGCTAGTGGTTTGGCGGCCAGGGCCTACGAGCAGTACTTC | CASGLAARAYEQYF
TRBJ1-2 | TRBD1 | many | TRBV6-2/TRBV6-3 | TGTGCCAGCAGTTACACCCGGGACAGGGGTCTCCCAACCTATGGCTACACCTTC | CASSYTRDRGLPTYGYTF
TRBJ2-4 | - | many | TRBV7-2 | TGTGCCAGCAGCTTATTGGAAAACATTCAGTACTTC | CASSLLENIQYF
TRBJ1-2 | - | - | TRBV28 | TGTGCCAGCAGTTTTTTTGGCGGCCAACTCTATGGCTACACCTTC | CASSFFGGQLYGYTF
TRBJ1-5 | - | many | TRBV7-8 | TGTGCCAGCAGCTTAACACCCACGAAAGGCAATCAGCCCCAGCATTTT | CASSLTPTKGNQPQHF
TRBJ1-6 | - | many | TRBV4-3 | TGCGCCAGCAGCCGGACTCAGGGGTTCTATAATTCACCCCTCCACTTT | CASSRTQGFYNSPLHF
TRBJ1-1 | - | - | TRBV7-9 | TGTGCCAGCAGCCCCCAGGTTGGGCGTGAAGCTTTCTTT | CASSPQVGREAFF
TRBJ2-6 | - | many | TRBV10-3 | TGTGCCATCAGTGAGTCAAGTACCGGGGCCAACGTCCTGACTTTC | CAISESSTGANVLTF
TRBJ1-5 | - | many | TRBV6-1 | TGTGCCAGCAGCTCGGGGGGCCGGGACACCAATCAGCCCCAGCATTTT | CASSSGGRDTNQPQHF
TRBJ2-7 | - | many | TRBV4-1 | TGCGCCAGCAGCCAAGACCAACAGGGCTACGAGCAGTACTTC | CASSQDQQGYEQYF
TRBJ1-1 | - | many | TRBV19 | TGTGCCAGTAGGTATGGTCGGGGGAGAACTGAAGCTTTCTTT | CASRYGRGRTEAFF
TRBJ2-7 | - | many | TRBV2 | TGTGCCAGCAGTGGGAGGACAGAAATGTACGAGCAGTACTTC | CASSGRTEMYEQYF
TRBJ2-7 | - | - | TRBV2 | TGTGCCAGCAAGGGCAAGATTAGCTCCTACGAGCAGTACTTC | CASKGKISSYEQYF
TRBJ2-3 | - | many | TRBV6-2/TRBV6-3 | TGTGCCAGCAGTTACCGGGGGGCAGCTAGCACAGATACGCAGTATTTT | CASSYRGAASTDTQYF
TRBJ1-1 | - | many | TRBV7-6 | TGTGCCAGCAGCTTAGGCAGGGAAGCTTTCTTT | CASSLGREAFF
TRBJ1-1 | - | many | TRBV28 | TGTGCCAGCAGTTTAGGGAGTTTCACTGAAGCTTTCTTT | CASSLGSFTEAFF
TRBJ1-3 | - | - | TRBV4-2 | TGTGCCAGCAGCCAAGAGGCCAGCCTCTCTGGAAACACCATATATTTT | CASSQEASLSGNTIYF
TRBJ1-6 | - | few | TRBV7-9 | TGTGCCAGCAGCTTAGCTGGACAATACGATTCACCCCTCCACTTT | CASSLAGQYDSPLHF
TRBJ2-5 | TRBD2 | many | TRBV20-1 | TGCAGTGCTAGGGGAATGACAATGACTAGCGGGCCTCAGACCCAGTACTTC | CSARGMTMTSGPQTQYF